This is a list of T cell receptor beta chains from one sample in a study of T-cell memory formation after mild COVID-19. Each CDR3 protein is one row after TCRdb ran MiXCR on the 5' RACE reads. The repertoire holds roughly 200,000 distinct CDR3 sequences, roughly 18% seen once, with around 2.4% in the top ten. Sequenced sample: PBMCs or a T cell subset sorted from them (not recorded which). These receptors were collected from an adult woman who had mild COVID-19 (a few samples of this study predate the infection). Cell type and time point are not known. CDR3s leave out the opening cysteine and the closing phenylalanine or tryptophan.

CDR3: ASSYMGGQPQH
V: TRBV6-5

CDR3: ASSMGATRGYT
V: TRBV19

CDR3: ASSYLQARLNTEAF
V: TRBV6-2/TRBV6-3

CDR3: ASSEQGFTDTQY
V: TRBV28

CDR3: ASSQVPQGPNEKLF
V: TRBV4-2

CDR3: ASSQAGWDTEAF
V: TRBV3-1

CDR3: ASSLGLAGMQLEQF
V: TRBV11-2

CDR3: SVSTGAEQY
V: TRBV29-1

CDR3: ASSQTPGPAASYEQY
V: TRBV3-1

CDR3: ASSSDTNTEAF
V: TRBV14

CDR3: ASSLGQGIDEQF
V: TRBV11-2

CDR3: ASIRSGALEPQH
V: TRBV28

CDR3: SAGRTSGSTDTQY
V: TRBV20-1

CDR3: ASSERTGVSNQPQH
V: TRBV19

CDR3: ASSSKGRGRGGYT
V: TRBV27

CDR3: ASSSSMRGGGEETQY
V: TRBV12-3/TRBV12-4

CDR3: SSGQGGETQY
V: TRBV29-1

CDR3: ASRRRQGQDTQY
V: TRBV19

CDR3: ASSILDVMNYGYT
V: TRBV19

CDR3: ASSLQGAGGPQH
V: TRBV6-5

CDR3: ASSLNDVYEQY
V: TRBV5-1

CDR3: ASSIKGSTQETQY
V: TRBV7-2

CDR3: ASSLGSAGNTIY
V: TRBV7-2

CDR3: ASTSDRGNGYT
V: TRBV7-2

CDR3: ASSYEGTSYEQY
V: TRBV6-6

CDR3: ASSFPGPITEAF
V: TRBV12-3/TRBV12-4

CDR3: ASSTGGTGSYNEQF
V: TRBV5-1

CDR3: ARMLSGNFIMNTEAF
V: TRBV2

CDR3: ASSPSSSQGAEAF
V: TRBV18

CDR3: ASIREGGLVTGELF
V: TRBV11-2

CDR3: AISEVPGRGEQF
V: TRBV10-3

CDR3: ASSVDAGTYGYT
V: TRBV7-2

CDR3: ASSFPGQGDTGELF
V: TRBV12-1

CDR3: ASSLQGVAYGYT
V: TRBV5-6

CDR3: ASTRFRGEVNEQF
V: TRBV7-9

CDR3: SAREVGTEAF
V: TRBV20-1

CDR3: ASRSRAGPNYGYT
V: TRBV7-2

CDR3: ASRPKEGREDT
V: TRBV12-3/TRBV12-4

CDR3: ASSFSQGNQPQH
V: TRBV12-3/TRBV12-4

CDR3: ASSFVGLNTEAF
V: TRBV5-1

CDR3: ASSDASYEQY
V: TRBV9

CDR3: ASSLRQRGQPQH
V: TRBV7-2

CDR3: ASSGGDYGYT
V: TRBV5-1

CDR3: ASRSGLYGYT
V: TRBV27

CDR3: ASSLAGEGVTEAF
V: TRBV7-6

CDR3: ASSQDVSYSNQPQH
V: TRBV4-1

CDR3: ASSPLSLAGGPSSYNEQF
V: TRBV18

CDR3: ASRWAIHTEAF
V: TRBV6-5

CDR3: ASSSPGGVGTEAF
V: TRBV5-1

CDR3: ASSHRQGVNYGYT
V: TRBV4-1

CDR3: ASSSPGNSPLH
V: TRBV19